These 3 T cell receptor beta chains were all obtained from the same sample, sequenced in a study of T-cell reconstitution after alpha-beta-depleted transplantation in children. During its preparation, the TCRbeta library received unique molecular identifiers. TCRdb redid the calling of the PCR reads with MiXCR, one entry per CDR3 protein. The sample holds about 600,000 distinct CDR3 sequences; about 10% are singletons and the top ten take about 4.3%. The specimen comprised PBMCs from the stem cell graft donor, sampled from the stem cell graft. The receptor set was obtained from a human donor who donated a stem cell graft to a child with acute myeloid leukemia.

This clonotype was seen many times. A read error may account for a junction end that differs from germline. The chain has TRBV7-7 and TRBJ2-2, with D uncertain. This CDR3 has 14 residues. Germline assignment: CDR1 SSHAT and CDR2 FNYEAQ (reference sequence). The CDR3 DNA is TGTGCTAGCAGCTTAGGCTTATCCACCGGGGAGCTGTTTTTT. As protein: CASSLGLSTGELFF.

The V gene is TRBV19, the J gene TRBJ2-7, with TRBD2 matching 9 bases. CDR3 length: 15 residues. Germline CDR1 reads LNHDA; CDR2 reads SQIVND (reference sequence). Germline trimming cut 3 bases from V and 4 bases from J; bases unmatched to any gene: 7. For the CDR3, the DNA is TGTGCCAGTAGTATGGGTCTAGCGGGAACGTACGAGCAGTACTTC. Translating it yields CASSMGLAGTYEQYF.

This clonotype was recorded many times. The chain carries TRBV6-2 or TRBV6-3 and TRBJ2-6, with D perhaps matching TRBD2 (5 bases). Germline CDR1 MNHEY, CDR2 SVGEGT. The CDR3 extends over 15 amino acids. V shed 2 bases and J shed 1 base, with 6 bases lying between them. CDR3: CASSYGGSGANVLTF. CDR3 nucleotide sequence: TGTGCCAGCAGTTACGGCGGGTCTGGGGCCAACGTCCTGACTTTC.